This T cell receptor beta chain emerged from a study of blood T cells in healthy people across ages. Overall study findings and caveats: It was not possible, with unsorted PBMCs, to conclusively compare naive and antigen-experienced cells.

This clonotype was seen at least ten times. Its antigen is unidentified. A second about 6 to 12 cycle PCR used barcoded and J-beta primers. The template-switch adaptor was a 5' adaptor with 12 random nucleotides. It tagged each cDNA molecule. Any given sample supplied a minimum of 2.5 million CDR3-containing paired-end reads. TCRdb reprocessed the 5' RACE reads with MiXCR, giving one entry per CDR3 protein. The top ten clones hold 7.9% of a sample with some 1.4 million distinct CDR3 sequences, around 42% of them seen once. Donors were systemically healthy Caucasian individuals from Russia aged roughly 6 to 100 years. V dropped 0 bases and J dropped 3 bases, with 12 bases sitting between them. Germline CDR1 and CDR2: DFQATT and SNEGSKA (reference sequence). CDR3 length: 15 residues.

What was sequenced was blood. This clonotype was sampled from a woman under 30 in good health. The chain couples TRBV20-1 to TRBJ2-1; D may be TRBD1 or TRBD2 (6 bases each). The CDR3 nucleotides read TGCAGTGCTAGAGATGGAGGGGGAGGCTACAATGAGCAGTTCTTC. Encoded protein: CSARDGGGGYNEQFF.